These 23 T cell receptor beta chains originate from one sample sequenced in a study of blood T cell repertoires in COVID-19. Produced via immunoSEQ multiplex PCR; TCRdb's table is partial and in-frame only. The repertoire holds 75,000 to 95,000 clones, about 70% seen once, with around 24% in the top ten. Source material: peripheral blood. The receptors shown here come from a woman aged 55 to 70 in a cohort sampled during active or convalescent COVID-19.

This clone is a singleton in its sample. This sequence joins TRBV3-1 (or the pseudogene TRBV3-2) and TRBJ1-1; D remains ambiguous. This CDR3 region has 13 residues. The germline V and J ends were trimmed by 1 base and 2 bases, with 5 bases remaining between them. Per germline, CDR1 LGHDT and CDR2 YNNKEL (reference sequence). The CDR3 bases are TGTGCCAGCAGCCAAGGAGCCAACACTGAAGCTTTCTTT. Protein product: CASSQGANTEAFF.

The chain couples TRBV5-1 to TRBJ2-5; D remains unclear. The V gene lost 0 bases and the J gene lost 1 base, with 10 bases spanning the gap. CDR1 SGHRS and CDR2 YFSETQ come from the germline V gene. The length of the CDR3 is 15 residues. The CDR3 DNA reads as TGCGCCAGCAGCTTGGCCGTGACACGCCAAGAGACCCAGTACTTC. Amino acids: CASSLAVTRQETQYF.

The chain combines TRBV28 with TRBJ2-1; 7 bases match TRBD1. The CDR3 length is 17 residues. Germline lookup yields CDR1 MDHEN and CDR2 SYDVKM. V lost 2 bases to trimming and J lost 2 bases; unmatched junction nucleotides: 9. This CDR3 reads CASSLLSPQGAYNEQFF. CDR3 DNA sequence: TGTGCCAGCAGTTTACTTTCCCCCCAGGGGGCCTACAATGAGCAGTTCTTC.

V is TRBV5-1 and J is TRBJ1-4; D gene ambiguous. In germline, CDR1 is SGHRS, CDR2 YFSETQ. The CDR3 runs 13 residues. Deletions cut 0 bases from V and 8 bases from J, with 8 bases between. The CDR3 bases are TGCGCCAGCAGCTTGGGACTAGGCGAAAAACTGTTTTTT. Its protein is CASSLGLGEKLFF.

The chain uses TRBV9 and TRBJ1-6, with D hard to call. The V gene lost 0 bases and the J gene lost 7 bases, with 8 bases spanning the gap. The CDR3 is made up of 14 amino acids. Germline assignment: CDR1 SGDLS and CDR2 YYNGEE. CDR3 sequence: CASSVVAENSPLHF. The CDR3 nucleotides are TGTGCCAGCAGCGTAGTGGCAGAAAATTCACCCCTCCACTTT.

The V gene is TRBV7-9, the J gene TRBJ1-2; D not certain. The length of the CDR3 is 12 residues. Per the germline V gene, CDR1 is SEHNR and CDR2 is FQNEAQ (reference sequence). Trimming removed 3 bases from V and 7 bases from J, with 9 bases in between. The CDR3, as DNA: TGTGCCAGCAGCTTTGACTCCCGTGGCTACACCTTC. Translated: CASSFDSRGYTF.

The chain combines TRBV10-2 with TRBJ2-3, with 8 bases matching TRBD2. The CDR3 extends over 17 amino acids. In germline, CDR1 is WSHSY, CDR2 SAAADI. V was clipped by 5 bases and J by 0 bases; unmatched bases: 10. CDR3 coding DNA: TGCGCCAGCAGTCATATCTCGGCGGGGGGTAGCACAGATACGCAGTATTTT. Protein product: CASSHISAGGSTDTQYF.

The CDR3 DNA reads as TGCAGTGCTATTGACAGGGGGTGGATGGCTGAAGCTTTCTTT. As protein: CSAIDRGWMAEAFF. The chain couples TRBV20-1 to TRBJ1-1; 9 nucleotides line up with TRBD1. The CDR3 has 14 residues. Germline lookup yields CDR1 DFQATT and CDR2 SNEGSKA (reference sequence). The V and J ends lost 4 bases and 6 bases, in that order; junction bases with no gene match: 9.

In the case of this clone: The junction departs from the called germline gene at one end, perhaps through a read error. The V and J genes are TRBV7-8 and TRBJ1-6; no clear D gene. The CDR3 has 12 residues. Germline CDR1 reads SGHVS; CDR2 reads FQNEAQ. The CDR3 spells CASSFSNSPLHF. The DNA for the CDR3 is TGTGCCAGCAGCTTTAGTAATTCTCCCCTCCACTTT. The whole variable domain, filled in from reference TRBV7-8 and TRBJ1-6, reads GAGVSQSPRYKVAKRGQDVALRCDPISGHVSLFWYQQALGQGPEFLTYFQNEAQLDKSGLPSDRFFAERPEGSVSTLKIQRTQQEDSAVYLCASSFSNSPLHFGNGTRLTVT.

The chain carries TRBV5-6 and TRBJ1-1; 9 nucleotides align to TRBD1. Trimming cost V 1 base and J 0 bases; bases outside gene matches: 4. The CDR3 runs to 16 residues. Per the germline V gene, CDR1 is SGHDT and CDR2 is YYEEEE. CDR3 coding DNA: TGTGCCAGCAGCTTGTGGGGGACAGGGCTGAACACTGAAGCTTTCTTT. Translated: CASSLWGTGLNTEAFF.

The rearrangement uses TRBV18 and TRBJ2-7; 7 bases are a match to TRBD1. V lost 1 base, J lost 4 bases, and 4 bases stayed unmatched. CDR1 is KGHSH and CDR2 is LQKENI in the germline V gene. The CDR3 runs to 14 residues. The CDR3 sequence: CASSPQGAGYEQYF. CDR3 sequence (DNA): TGTGCCAGCTCACCACAGGGGGCAGGGTACGAGCAGTACTTC.

This clone was counted a single time. V usage is TRBV2 and J usage is TRBJ1-2; D gene unclear. Trimming stripped 8 bases from V and 0 bases from J, with 16 bases between. Germline V gene lookup returns CDR1 SNHLY and CDR2 FYNNEI. The CDR3 extends over 15 amino acids. CDR3 residues: CASSQLSTANYGYTF. In DNA, the CDR3 is TGTGCCAGCTCCCAATTATCCACAGCTAACTATGGCTACACCTTC.

The chain has TRBV6-6 and TRBJ2-5; 9 positions agree with TRBD2. The germline V gene has CDR1 MNHNY and CDR2 SVGAGI (reference sequence). V trimming: 6 bases; J trimming: 5 bases; junction bases outside the gene matches: 7. The CDR3 consists of 14 residues. The CDR3 nucleotides are TGTGCCAGCAGCCGAGCGGGGGGTGGGGAGACCCAGTACTTC. Translation: CASSRAGGGETQYF.

V and J are TRBV7-9 and TRBJ1-1; 7 bases agree with TRBD1. The J segment lost 8 bases and the V segment lost 5 bases, leaving 8 bases of the junction unmatched. Germline V lookup: CDR1 SEHNR, CDR2 FQNEAQ (reference sequence). The CDR3 sequence is 13 residues long. This CDR3 is CASSVTGEKEAFF. In nucleotides, the CDR3 is TGTGCCAGCAGCGTTACAGGGGAAAAGGAAGCTTTCTTT.

The chain couples TRBV18 to TRBJ1-6; D is possibly TRBD1 (5 bases). The CDR3 loop spans 16 amino acids. Germline CDR1 and CDR2: KGHSH and LQKENI. V gave up 3 bases and J gave up 3 bases, with 12 bases separating them. CDR3 sequence reads: CASSPTMGGYNSPLHF. The CDR3 DNA is TGTGCCAGCTCACCGACGATGGGGGGCTATAATTCACCCCTCCACTTT.

The rearrangement joins TRBV6-5 to TRBJ1-2; no firm D call. Germline loops: CDR1 MNHEY, CDR2 SVGAGI. The V end lost 5 bases, the J end lost 3 bases, and 13 bases lay between the germline ends. The CDR3 contains 14 residues. The CDR3 is CASSQPEGDYGYTF. In DNA, the CDR3 is TGTGCCAGCAGTCAACCCGAGGGAGACTATGGCTACACCTTC.

This sequence joins TRBV5-1 and TRBJ2-7; 8 positions agree with TRBD2. Per the germline V gene, CDR1 is SGHRS and CDR2 is YFSETQ. There are 15 residues in the CDR3. Trimming took 3 bases from V and 7 from J; bases not matched to a gene: 12. The CDR3 reads CASSSLSGVMREQYF. DNA of the CDR3: TGCGCCAGCAGCTCCCTTAGCGGGGTAATGCGGGAGCAGTACTTC.

V gene TRBV5-6 combines with J gene TRBJ1-5, with 10 bases aligning to TRBD1. Looked up from germline, CDR1 is SGHDT and CDR2 is YYEEEE. V was pared by 4 bases and J by 7 bases, with 11 bases of the junction left unmatched. The CDR3 loop spans 16 amino acids. CDR3 sequence (DNA): TGTGCCAGCAGCCCGTGGGACAGGGGAAGTGTGCAGCCCCAGCATTTT. It encodes CASSPWDRGSVQPQHF.

V is TRBV9 and J is TRBJ2-2, with a weak D call TRBD2 (5 bases). Per germline, CDR1 SGDLS and CDR2 YYNGEE. V was cut by 2 bases and J by 6 bases, with 8 bases left in between. The CDR3 has 13 residues. CDR3 DNA: TGTGCCAGCAGCGTTAGAGGGCCCGGGGAGCTGTTTTTT. Protein: CASSVRGPGELFF.

This clone has only a few counts. The chain joins TRBV11-1 to TRBJ2-3, with a weak D call TRBD1 (5 bases). Trimming stripped 1 base from V and 3 bases from J, with 11 bases between. The CDR3 consists of 15 residues. From germline, CDR1 is SGHAT and CDR2 FQDESV (reference sequence). CDR3 DNA sequence: TGTGCCAGCAGCTTAGTAGGGGCCAGTACAGATACGCAGTATTTT. Protein product: CASSLVGASTDTQYF. Full variable domain (rest looked up from reference TRBV11-1 and TRBJ2-3): EAEVAQSPRYKITEKSQAVAFWCDPISGHATLYWYRQILGQGPELLVQFQDESVVDDSQLPKDRFSAERLKGVDSTLKIQPAELGDSAMYLCASSLVGASTDTQYFGPGTRLTVL.

The chain links TRBV3-1 (or the pseudogene TRBV3-2) to TRBJ1-6, with D possibly matching TRBD1 (6 bases). Germline-derived CDR1 and CDR2 are LGHDT and YNNKEL (reference sequence). This CDR3 is 14 amino acids long. Trimming shortened V by 2 bases and J by 5 bases, and 7 bases separated the two germline ends. CDR3 nucleotides: TGTGCCAGCAGCCAAAGGGGGAATAATTCACCCCTCCACTTT. This encodes CASSQRGNNSPLHF.

This clone was counted only a few times. The chain couples TRBV3-1 (or the pseudogene TRBV3-2) to TRBJ1-6; 7 bases match TRBD1. V dropped 3 bases and J dropped 10; count of bases not matched to a gene: 9. From germline, CDR1 is LGHDT and CDR2 YNNKEL (reference sequence). The CDR3 length is 15 residues. The CDR3 here is CASSQTWDSYSPLHF. In nucleotides, the CDR3 is TGTGCCAGCAGCCAGACATGGGACAGTTACTCACCCCTCCACTTT.

The chain is built from TRBV5-4 and TRBJ2-5; D may be TRBD2 (6 bases). This CDR3 contains 15 residues. V lost 1 base, J lost 2 bases, and 12 bases lay in between. The germline CDR1 and CDR2 sequences are SGHNT and YYREEE (reference sequence). CDR3 in amino acids: CASSLRAGLQETQYF. CDR3 nucleotides: TGTGCCAGCAGCTTGAGGGCCGGACTACAAGAGACCCAGTACTTC.